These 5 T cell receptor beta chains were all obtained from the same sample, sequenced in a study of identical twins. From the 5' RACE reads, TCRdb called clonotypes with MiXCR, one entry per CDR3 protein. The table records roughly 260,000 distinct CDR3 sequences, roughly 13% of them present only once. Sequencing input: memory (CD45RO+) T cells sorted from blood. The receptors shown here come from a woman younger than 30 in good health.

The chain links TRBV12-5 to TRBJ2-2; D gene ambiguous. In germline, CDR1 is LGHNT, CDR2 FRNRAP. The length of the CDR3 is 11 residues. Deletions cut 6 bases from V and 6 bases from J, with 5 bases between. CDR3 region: CASGDAGELFF. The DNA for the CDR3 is TGTGCTAGTGGAGACGCCGGGGAGCTGTTTTTT. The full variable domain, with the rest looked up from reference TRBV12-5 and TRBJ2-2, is DARVTQTPRHKVTEMGQEVTMRCQPILGHNTVFWYRQTMMQGLELLAYFRNRAPLDDSGMPKDRFSAEMPDATLATLKIQPSEPRDSAVYFCASGDAGELFFGEGSRLTVL.

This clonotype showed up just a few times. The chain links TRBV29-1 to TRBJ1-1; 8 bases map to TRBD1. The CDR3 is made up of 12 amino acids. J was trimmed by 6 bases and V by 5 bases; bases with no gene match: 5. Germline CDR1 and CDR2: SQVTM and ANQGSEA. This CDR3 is CSVMTGDPEAFF. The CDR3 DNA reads TGCAGCGTTATGACAGGGGACCCTGAAGCTTTCTTT.

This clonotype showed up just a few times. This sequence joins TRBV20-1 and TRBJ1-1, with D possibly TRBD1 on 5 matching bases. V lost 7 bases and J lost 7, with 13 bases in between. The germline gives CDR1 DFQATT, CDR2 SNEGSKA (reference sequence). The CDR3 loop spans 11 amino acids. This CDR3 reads CSGPRGSEAFF. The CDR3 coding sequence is TGCAGTGGCCCGCGGGGCAGTGAAGCTTTCTTT.

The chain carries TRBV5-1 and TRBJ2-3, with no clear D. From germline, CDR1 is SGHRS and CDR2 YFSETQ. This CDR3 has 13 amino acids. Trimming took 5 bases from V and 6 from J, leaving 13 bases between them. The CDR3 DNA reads TGCGCCAGCAGTTTCGACCCCTCCGATACGCAGTATTTT. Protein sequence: CASSFDPSDTQYF.

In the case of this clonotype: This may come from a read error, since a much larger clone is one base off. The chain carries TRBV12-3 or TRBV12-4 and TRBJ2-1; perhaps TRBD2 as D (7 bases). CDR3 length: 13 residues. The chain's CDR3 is CASNLRGEGPQFF. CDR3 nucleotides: TGTGCCAGCAATTTAAGGGGGGAGGGTCCCCAGTTCTTC.